A single sample gave rise to the 21 T cell receptor beta chains below, sequenced in a study of cytomegalovirus exposure and HLA in healthy donors. The table came from immunoSEQ multiplex PCR; TCRdb's copy has only in-frame clones and leaves some out. Of about 140,000 clones in the sample, 88% were seen once. Material: PBMCs. These receptors were collected from a young woman in good health and CMV-seropositive.

The J gene is TRBJ2-5, the V gene TRBV10-1; D not resolved. Between the trimmed V and J ends, which lost 2 bases and 5 bases, there was a span of 9 bases. The CDR3 sequence is 13 residues long. The germline V gene has CDR1 WNHNN and CDR2 SYGVQD (reference sequence). CDR3: CASSEKPWETQYF. The CDR3 nucleotides are TGCGCCAGCAGTGAGAAGCCGTGGGAGACCCAGTACTTC.

The sample holds one count of this clone. The J gene is TRBJ1-5, the V gene TRBV28, with TRBD1 as a possible D gene (5 bases). Germline V CDR1 and CDR2: MDHEN, SYDVKM. The CDR3 consists of 13 residues. The V gene lost 3 bases and the J gene lost 6 bases, with 9 bases spanning the gap. The CDR3 DNA reads TGTGCCAGCAGTTTGACCGGGGGTCAGCCCCAGCATTTT. This encodes CASSLTGGQPQHF.

The chain joins TRBV7-9 to TRBJ1-3, with D perhaps matching TRBD1 (6 bases). The germline V gene encodes CDR1 SEHNR and CDR2 FQNEAQ (reference sequence). The CDR3 is 17 amino acids. V dropped 5 bases and J dropped 0 bases, with 17 bases sitting between them. The CDR3 DNA follows: TGTGCCAGCAGCCTTCTTGACAGGCCGATCTCTGGAAACACCATATATTTT. It encodes CASSLLDRPISGNTIYF.

This rearrangement joins TRBV15 to TRBJ2-5; D is ambiguous. The germline V and J ends were trimmed by 3 bases and 1 base, with 6 bases remaining between them. The CDR3 is 13 residues long. Germline V CDR1 and CDR2: LNHNV, YYDKDF (reference sequence). The CDR3 here is CATSRNGQETQYF. The CDR3 nucleotides read TGTGCCACCAGCAGGAACGGCCAAGAGACCCAGTACTTC.

This chain joins TRBV27 and TRBJ2-3, with 8 bases lining up with TRBD2. From germline, CDR1 is MNHEY and CDR2 SMNVEV (reference sequence). With 4 bases clipped from V and 3 bases from J, the junction kept 6 bases outside the gene matches. This CDR3 spans 15 amino acids. CDR3 DNA sequence: TGTGCCAGCAGTTCTGGCGGGGGGTATACAGATACGCAGTATTTT. This gives the protein CASSSGGGYTDTQYF.

This clone was observed once. In the same sample, other DNA sequences code for this CDR3. The chain couples TRBV27 to TRBJ1-4; TRBD1 agrees at 7 bases. Losses at the gene ends were 1 base for V and 5 bases for J; bases not matched to a gene: 4. This CDR3 has 15 residues. Germline V gene sequence: CDR1 MNHEY, CDR2 SMNVEV (reference sequence). CDR3: CASSLYGTANEKLFF. In DNA form, the CDR3 reads TGTGCCAGCAGTTTATATGGGACAGCCAATGAAAAACTGTTTTTT.

The J gene is TRBJ1-2, the V gene TRBV30; D perhaps matches TRBD1 (6 bases). Germline assignment: CDR1 GTSNPN and CDR2 SVGIG (reference sequence). Trimming took 0 bases from V and 8 from J, leaving 13 bases between them. The CDR3 is made up of 13 amino acids. The CDR3 bases are TGTGCCTGGAGTGTGGGGGGGGCGCAGGGCTACACCTTC. Residues: CAWSVGGAQGYTF.

The gene calls are TRBV5-1 and TRBJ2-5, with 14 bases lining up with TRBD2. Unmatched junction bases numbered 2, after V lost 2 bases and J lost 5 bases. The CDR3 is 15 amino acids. Germline CDR1 reads SGHRS; CDR2 reads YFSETQ. The CDR3 loop is CASSFRTSGGETQYF. The CDR3 region has the DNA TGCGCCAGCAGCTTCAGGACTAGCGGGGGGGAGACCCAGTACTTC.

This rearrangement joins TRBV28 to TRBJ2-7, with 8 bases aligning to TRBD2. The germline gives CDR1 MDHEN, CDR2 SYDVKM. The ends lost 6 bases at V and 4 bases at J; junction bases unmatched: 11. The CDR3 length is 15 residues. The CDR3 coding sequence is TGTGCCAGCAGCCCGGGAGGGTCTTACGGTTACGAGCAGTACTTC. Encoded protein: CASSPGGSYGYEQYF.

V usage is TRBV6-1 and J usage is TRBJ2-7, with a possible D match to TRBD2 (6 bases). V shed 1 base and J shed 6 bases, with 13 bases lying between them. CDR1 and CDR2 from the germline V gene are MNHNS and SASEGT. The CDR3 is 14 residues long. The CDR3 sequence is CASSEVTGSSEQYF. Here the CDR3 DNA reads TGTGCCAGCAGTGAAGTGACCGGGAGTAGCGAGCAGTACTTC.

The CDR3 coding sequence is TGTGCCAGCAGCCTTTTAGCGGGGGCCCCCACAGATACGCAGTATTTT. It is translated as CASSLLAGAPTDTQYF. This chain uses TRBV9 with TRBJ2-3; TRBD2 agrees at 9 bases. CDR3 length: 16 amino acids. V lost 4 bases to trimming and J lost 2 bases; unmatched junction nucleotides: 8. The V gene's germline CDR1 is SGDLS and CDR2 YYNGEE.

The genes are TRBV28 and TRBJ2-7; TRBD2 matches 8 bases. The germline gives CDR1 MDHEN, CDR2 SYDVKM. The CDR3 sequence is 15 residues long. The junction had 8 bases not matched to a gene; V was cut back by 7 bases and J by 0 bases. For the CDR3, the DNA is TGTGCCAGCACCCGGGGGGGGTCCCCCTCCTACGAGCAGTACTTC. This codes for CASTRGGSPSYEQYF.

The rearrangement joins TRBV7-9 to TRBJ1-2; the match to TRBD1 covers 10 bases. With 6 bases clipped from V and 8 bases from J, the junction kept 9 bases outside the gene matches. The germline CDR1 and CDR2 sequences are SEHNR and FQNEAQ (reference sequence). The CDR3 has 14 amino acids. The CDR3 protein is CASSSPGQGLGYTF. CDR3 DNA sequence: TGTGCCAGCAGTTCGCCGGGACAGGGGCTCGGCTACACCTTC.

The rearrangement joins TRBV6-5 to TRBJ1-2, with unresolved D. Looked up from germline, CDR1 is MNHEY and CDR2 is SVGAGI. The V gene lost 2 bases and the J gene lost 8 bases, with 12 bases spanning the gap. This CDR3 has 13 residues. The CDR3 nucleotides are TGTGCCAGCAGTTACGTAACGTCCTACGGCTACACCTTC. Translating gives CASSYVTSYGYTF.

CDR3 nucleotide sequence: TGTGCCAGCAGCTCTTCCCCCCAGTTCGGACTAGCGGGGTCCTACGAGCAGTACTTC. Residues: CASSSSPQFGLAGSYEQYF. The chain links TRBV7-2 to TRBJ2-7; 12 bases fit TRBD2. J gave up 1 base and V 4 bases, and 14 bases lay outside the gene matches. The CDR3 sequence is 19 residues long. Germline CDR1 is SGHTA and CDR2 is FQGNSA.

The chain links TRBV5-1 to TRBJ2-1; 10 bases are shared with TRBD2. The V gene's germline CDR1 is SGHRS and CDR2 YFSETQ. The length of the CDR3 is 15 residues. Trimming took 4 bases from V and 5 from J; bases not matched to a gene: 6. The CDR3 DNA reads as TGCGCCAGCAGCGTTCTAGCGGGAGAGAACAATGAGCAGTTCTTC. Its protein product is CASSVLAGENNEQFF.

The chain links TRBV7-2 to TRBJ2-1; D remains ambiguous. The germline V gene has CDR1 SGHTA and CDR2 FQGNSA. This CDR3 spans 14 amino acids. Trimming took 8 bases from V and 4 from J, leaving 15 bases between them. DNA for the CDR3: TGTGCCAGCCGACGACTTGTCCAATACAATGAGCAGTTCTTC. Translation gives CASRRLVQYNEQFF.

CDR3 protein: CASSYSPFAGGNTQYF. The CDR3 bases are TGTGCCAGCAGTTACTCCCCATTCGCGGGGGGAAATACGCAGTATTTT. The rearrangement uses TRBV6-6 and TRBJ2-3; 8 positions agree with TRBD2. Trimming took 0 bases from V and 7 from J; bases not matched to a gene: 9. CDR1 is MNHNY, CDR2 SVGAGI, per germline (reference sequence). The CDR3 spans 16 residues.

The chain is built from TRBV27 and TRBJ2-2; 7 positions agree with TRBD1. Germline values: CDR1 MNHEY, CDR2 SMNVEV (reference sequence). V was clipped by 2 bases and J by 5 bases; unmatched bases: 8. The CDR3 loop spans 16 amino acids. Written as DNA, the CDR3 is TGTGCCAGCAGTTTAATCGGCAGGGGGTGGACCGGGGAGCTGTTTTTT. Translation: CASSLIGRGWTGELFF.

The chain combines TRBV5-1 with TRBJ2-7; D is perhaps TRBD2 (6 bases). This CDR3 is built from 15 residues. V gave up 1 base and J gave up 4 bases, with 15 bases separating them. Per germline, CDR1 SGHRS and CDR2 YFSETQ. DNA for the CDR3: TGCGCCAGCAGCTTGTTGGCAGTGGAGGGGTACGAGCAGTACTTC. The encoded protein is CASSLLAVEGYEQYF.

The chain has TRBV14 and TRBJ2-4; D is unclear. The V gene lost 0 bases and the J gene lost 8 bases, with 8 bases spanning the gap. Germline assignment: CDR1 SGHDN and CDR2 FVKESK. This CDR3 region has 13 residues. The CDR3 nucleotides are TGTGCCAGCAGCCAAGATGGGCCCGACATTCAGTACTTC. The encoded protein is CASSQDGPDIQYF.